This passage covers 28 T cell receptor beta chains from one sample sequenced in a study of tumor-infiltrating lymphocytes in oesophageal squamous cell carcinoma. TCRdb fed the PCR reads into MiXCR, producing one record per CDR3 protein. The sample records 9,500 to 15,000 distinct CDR3 sequences, about 54% being singletons. The sequencing sample was made of esophageal tumor tissue. These receptors originate from a female donor with esophageal squamous cell carcinoma.

V and J are TRBV11-3 and TRBJ2-3; D not certain. Between the trimmed V and J ends, which lost 6 bases and 4 bases, there was a span of 17 bases. This CDR3 is 15 amino acids long. CDR1 is SGHNT, CDR2 YENEEA, per germline. CDR3 in amino acids: CASSQDPSGPDTQYF. CDR3 nucleotides: TGTGCCAGCAGTCAGGACCCCTCAGGCCCAGATACGCAGTATTTT.

CDR3 amino acids: CASSLGRQVTGEQFF. The CDR3 DNA reads as TGTGCCAGCAGCTTAGGGCGGCAGGTTACGGGTGAGCAGTTCTTC. The chain has TRBV7-9 and TRBJ2-1; D not certain. Trimming removed 1 base at V and 9 bases at J, with 16 bases between. The CDR3 totals 15 residues. Germline CDR1 SEHNR, CDR2 FQNEAQ (reference sequence).

Remarks on this clonotype: A much larger clone differs by one base, so this may be a read error. This chain links TRBV7-8 with TRBJ2-1; the match to TRBD2 covers 10 bases. The tail of the sequence fits TRBJ2-7 better, so the J call may be wrong. Per the germline V gene, CDR1 is SGHVS and CDR2 is FQNEAQ. CDR3 size: 18 residues. The CDR3 loop reads CASSLLIAGGESVLEQYF. In nucleotides, the CDR3 is TGTGCCAGCAGCTTATTGATAGCGGGAGGAGAGAGCGTCCTCGAGCAGTACTTC.

The V gene is TRBV7-6, the J gene TRBJ2-3, with 15 bases fitting TRBD2. V was clipped by 5 bases and J by 2 bases; unmatched bases: 8. Germline V gene sequence: CDR1 SGHVS, CDR2 FNYEAQ. This CDR3 comprises 18 residues. In DNA form, the CDR3 reads TGTGCCAGCAGCCTCGGACTAGCGGGAGGGCAAGTCACAGATACGCAGTATTTT. Its protein is CASSLGLAGGQVTDTQYF. Full variable domain (outside the CDR3, taken from reference TRBV7-6 and TRBJ2-3): GAGVSQSPRYKVTKRGQDVALRCDPISGHVSLYWYRQALGQGPEFLTYFNYEAQQDKSGLPNDRFSAERPEGSISTLTIQRTEQRDSAMYRCASSLGLAGGQVTDTQYFGPGTRLTVL.

In this sample, this clonotype is medium-sized (0.01 to 0.1%). The gene calls are TRBV5-1 and TRBJ2-1, with D tentatively TRBD1 (6 bases). Germline V gene lookup returns CDR1 SGHRS and CDR2 YFSETQ. The CDR3 is 15 residues long. Trimming removed 4 bases from V and 3 bases from J, with 14 bases in between. The CDR3: CASSLTGTNYNEQFF. In DNA form, the CDR3 reads TGCGCCAGCAGCCTTACCGGGACAAACTACAATGAGCAGTTCTTC.

This rearrangement joins TRBV6-6 to TRBJ2-1; TRBD1 might be the D (6 bases). The end of the DNA is better explained by TRBJ1-2, so the J call may be wrong. Germline V CDR1 and CDR2: MNHNY, SVGAGI (reference sequence). The CDR3 contains 15 residues. DNA of the CDR3: TGTGCCAGCAGTTCCGCTTGGGGGCAGGGCTATGGCTACACCTTC. Translation gives CASSSAWGQGYGYTF.

The chain has TRBV6-5 and TRBJ2-1; D gene ambiguous. The DNA end lines up better with TRBJ2-5; the J call may be wrong. The CDR3 has 14 amino acids. Germline V gene lookup returns CDR1 MNHEY and CDR2 SVGAGI. Here the CDR3 reads CASSYSRDQETQYF. The CDR3 DNA follows: TGTGCCAGCAGTTACTCTCGGGACCAAGAGACCCAGTACTTC.

The table lists this clonotype with many counts. The chain is built from TRBV4-3 and TRBJ1-2; 7 positions agree with TRBD1. Trimming cost V 5 bases and J 4 bases; bases outside gene matches: 7. In germline, CDR1 is LGHNA, CDR2 YSLEER. The CDR3 is 14 amino acids. The CDR3 DNA reads TGCGCCAGCAGCACGGCAGGGGGGGGCTATGGCTACACCTTC. As protein: CASSTAGGGYGYTF.

Note on this clonotype: Without the conserved terminal phenylalanine or tryptophan, this CDR3 likely stems from a read error. No DNA is shown, since the ends of the CDR3 on it are uncertain; the CDR3 is the one TCRdb lists. The chain employs TRBV7-6 and TRBJ2-3; the listed D gene, TRBD2, was not tested against the DNA. Both ends counted, the CDR3 spans 19 residues. The V gene's germline CDR1 is SGHVS and CDR2 FNYEAQ. CDR3 in amino acids: CASSLELASHFYNEQFFGP.

This clonotype was recorded at least ten times. CDR3 loop: CASTRGPNGYEQYF. CDR3 nucleotides: TGTGCCAGCACAAGAGGCCCCAATGGGTACGAGCAGTACTTC. The V call is TRBV6-1, the J call TRBJ2-7; no reliable D call. The V end was cut by 7 bases, the J end by 4 bases, with 17 bases between. The CDR3 extends over 14 amino acids. The germline gives CDR1 MNHNS, CDR2 SASEGT.

The chain employs TRBV12-3 or TRBV12-4 and TRBJ1-1; D is uncertain. The CDR3 loop spans 11 amino acids. Trimming removed 5 bases from V and 3 bases from J, with 4 bases in between. The chain's CDR3 is CASSKHTEAFF. The DNA for the CDR3 is TGTGCCAGCAGTAAGCACACTGAAGCTTTCTTT.

This clonotype was counted a single time. This chain uses TRBV7-3 with TRBJ2-4; D might be TRBD1 (5 bases). The J call may be in error: the DNA end matches TRBJ1-4 better. The CDR3 totals 12 residues. Germline CDR1 and CDR2: SGHTA and FQGTGA. CDR3 sequence (DNA): TGTGCCAGCAGTTTTAGTTGGGGGGAACTGTTTTTT. It specifies CASSFSWGELFF.

The CDR3 DNA sequence: TGTGCCAGCAGGGGGGAACTAGCGGTTAGCACAGATACGCAGTATTTT. Protein: CASRGELAVSTDTQYF. The rearrangement joins TRBV11-2 to TRBJ2-3; 8 bases match TRBD2. From germline, CDR1 is SGHAT and CDR2 FQNNGV. With 6 bases clipped from V and 0 bases from J, the junction kept 8 bases outside the gene matches. The length of the CDR3 is 16 residues.

The chain has TRBV7-3 and TRBJ1-4, with a weak D call TRBD1 (5 bases). This CDR3 spans 15 amino acids. Germline V CDR1 and CDR2: SGHTA, FQGTGA. V was clipped by 5 bases and J by 16 bases, with 26 bases between them. CDR3 sequence reads: CASSISGTKADTQFF. The DNA for the CDR3 is TGTGCCAGCAGCATATCCGGGACTAAAGCAGATACGCAGTTTTTT.

The rearrangement links TRBV2 to TRBJ2-3, with D unclear. Germline CDR1 is SNHLY and CDR2 is FYNNEI. V was shortened by 3 bases and J by 2 bases, with 12 bases between the two germline ends. This CDR3 has 15 amino acids. CDR3 in amino acids: CASSEQAQNTDTQYF. The CDR3 nucleotides are TGTGCCAGCAGTGAGCAAGCTCAAAACACAGATACGCAGTATTTT.

The chain couples TRBV7-3 to TRBJ2-7; weak D call: TRBD2 (6 bases). Near its end, the DNA agrees better with TRBJ2-1, so the J call may be wrong. CDR1 is SGHTA, CDR2 FQGTGA, per germline. The CDR3 is 13 residues long. Here the CDR3 DNA reads TGTGCCAGCAGCGCCCTTCTGGAGGGTGAGCAGTTCTTC. It is translated as CASSALLEGEQFF.

The rearrangement links TRBV19 to TRBJ2-3, with 12 bases lining up with TRBD2. The CDR3 sequence is 19 residues long. J gave up 14 bases and V 1 base, and 22 bases lay outside the gene matches. Germline V gene data show CDR1 as LNHDA and CDR2 as SQIVND (reference sequence). The chain's CDR3 is CASSIVASGRAGDTGELYF. In nucleotides, the CDR3 is TGTGCCAGTAGTATAGTGGCTAGCGGGAGGGCCGGGGACACCGGGGAGCTGTATTTT.

CDR3 residues: CASSLEGTGRTSPLHF. The CDR3 nucleotides are TGTGCCAGCAGCTTAGAAGGCACGGGTCGGACTTCACCCCTCCACTTT. The chain is built from TRBV7-2 and TRBJ1-6; no firm D call. This CDR3 comprises 16 residues. Germline V gene sequence: CDR1 SGHTA, CDR2 FQGNSA. Trimming cost V 1 base and J 9 bases, with 16 bases left between them.

The chain combines TRBV7-4 with TRBJ2-1, with 10 positions matching TRBD2. The CDR3 loop spans 16 amino acids. Germline assignment: CDR1 SGHVT and CDR2 SQSDAQ. V lost 1 base to trimming and J lost 0 bases; unmatched junction nucleotides: 0. This chain's CDR3 is CASSLGTSGSYNEQFF. The DNA of the CDR3 is TGTGCCAGCAGCTTAGGGACTAGCGGCTCCTACAATGAGCAGTTCTTC. Filled out from reference TRBV7-4 and TRBJ2-1, the complete variable domain reads GAGVSQSPRYKVAKRGRDVALRCDSISGHVTLYWYRQTLGQGSEVLTYSQSDAQRDKSGRPSGRFSAERPERSVSTLKIQRTEQGDSAVYLCASSLGTSGSYNEQFFGPGTRLTVL.

By share of the sample, this clonotype is large. The chain employs TRBV7-3 and TRBJ2-1, with 7 bases lining up with TRBD1. The CDR3 runs 14 residues. Germline-derived CDR1 and CDR2 are SGHTA and FQGTGA. V shed 5 bases and J 8 bases; nucleotides not matched to a gene: 9. CDR3 nucleotide sequence: TGTGCCAGCAGCGATTCGACAGGGTTGGATGAGCAGTTCTTC. It specifies CASSDSTGLDEQFF.

This clonotype was detected ten times or more. A junction end diverges from the germline sequence, so it may reflect a read error. This sequence joins TRBV10-3 and TRBJ2-4, with D possibly matching TRBD1 (6 bases). The CDR3 consists of 15 residues. The V gene's germline CDR1 is ENHRY and CDR2 SYGVKD. For the CDR3, the DNA is TGTGCCATCAGTATCCAGGGGCAGTTAAATTCACCCCTCCACTTC. Its translation is CAISIQGQLNSPLHF.

The J gene is TRBJ2-3, the V gene TRBV6-1; D ambiguous. V dropped 5 bases and J dropped 4 bases, with 16 bases sitting between them. The CDR3 runs 15 residues. In germline, CDR1 is MNHNS, CDR2 SASEGT. DNA of the CDR3: TGTGCCAGCAGTAGGACGGATACTGCTCCAGATACGCAGTATTTT. Translating it yields CASSRTDTAPDTQYF.

V is TRBV11-1 and J is TRBJ2-1, with 7 nucleotides matching TRBD2. CDR1 and CDR2 from the germline V gene are SGHAT and FQDESV (reference sequence). The CDR3 contains 15 residues. V shed 4 bases, J shed 6 bases, and the junction held 9 bases outside the gene matches. CDR3 nucleotide sequence: TGTGCCAGCAGCTCGCGGGAGATCTGGTCCAATGAGCAGTTCTTC. Its protein is CASSSREIWSNEQFF.

This clonotype appeared a single time. A junction boundary mismatches the germline segment, possibly from a read error. V is TRBV7-2 and J is TRBJ1-6; unclear D gene. This CDR3 region has 14 residues. The germline CDR1 and CDR2 sequences are SGHTA and FQGNSA. In DNA form, the CDR3 reads TGTGCCAGCAGCCCCCGACGTGACTCCTACGAGCAGTACTTT. Translating it yields CASSPRRDSYEQYF.

The CDR3 region is CASSLEVTRQYF. For the CDR3, the DNA is TGTGCCAGCAGCTTGGAGGTAACGAGGCAGTACTTC. J is TRBJ2-1 and V is TRBV7-4; a possible D gene is TRBD2 (5 bases). The J call is doubtful: the DNA matches TRBJ2-7 better. In germline, CDR1 is SGHVT, CDR2 SQSDAQ. The CDR3 loop spans 12 amino acids.

The V gene is TRBV7-3, the J gene TRBJ1-1; TRBD1 is a possible D gene (5 bases). Germline lookup yields CDR1 SGHTA and CDR2 FQGTGA. The CDR3 totals 14 residues. Trimming left V 2 bases short and J 1 base short, with 8 bases between. CDR3 sequence: CASSLVTGNTEAFF. The DNA of the CDR3 is TGTGCCAGCAGCTTAGTAACAGGGAACACTGAAGCTTTCTTT.

As for this clonotype: The missing conserved phenylalanine or tryptophan at the end of this CDR3 makes a read error likely. The limits of the CDR3 on the DNA are not certain, so only TCRdb's listed CDR3 is given. The gene calls are TRBV7-2 and TRBJ2-6; TRBD1 reflects the table's D call only, with no check against the DNA. The CDR3 totals 16 residues, both ends included. Looked up from germline, CDR1 is SGHTA and CDR2 is FQGNSA. This CDR3 reads CASKLLGQGNEQFFGA.

V and J are TRBV7-3 and TRBJ2-1; 7 bases fit TRBD2. Germline CDR1 and CDR2: SGHTA and FQGTGA. This CDR3 is built from 15 residues. With 2 bases clipped from V and 3 bases from J, the junction kept 4 bases outside the gene matches. The CDR3 coding sequence is TGTGCCAGCAGCTTAGAGGGCGGGAGCTACAATGAGCAGTTCTTC. Translation: CASSLEGGSYNEQFF.